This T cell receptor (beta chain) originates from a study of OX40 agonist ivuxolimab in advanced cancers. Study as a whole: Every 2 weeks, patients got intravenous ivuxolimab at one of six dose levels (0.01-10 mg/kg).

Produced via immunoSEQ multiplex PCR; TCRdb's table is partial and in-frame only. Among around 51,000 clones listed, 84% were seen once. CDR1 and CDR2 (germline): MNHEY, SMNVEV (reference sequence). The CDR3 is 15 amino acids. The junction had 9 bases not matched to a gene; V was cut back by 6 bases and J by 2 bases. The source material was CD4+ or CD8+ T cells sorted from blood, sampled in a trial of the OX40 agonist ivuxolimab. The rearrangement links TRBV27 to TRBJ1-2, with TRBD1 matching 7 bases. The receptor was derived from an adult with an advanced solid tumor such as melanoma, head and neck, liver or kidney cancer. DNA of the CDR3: TGTGCCAGCAGCGAATTCAGGGGGTCCAACTATGGCTACACCTTC. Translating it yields CASSEFRGSNYGYTF.